The 15 T cell receptor beta chains in this list originate from one sample, sequenced in a study of T cells in Graves' hyperthyroidism and ophthalmopathy. Regions amplified from RNA transcripts were the TCR beta CDR3 regions. First-round RT-PCR with HTBI primers amplified the TCR CDR3 region. TCRdb reanalysed the multiplex PCR reads using MiXCR and keeps one entry per CDR3 protein. The table shows about 620,000 distinct CDR3 sequences, with roughly 15% occurring only once. The specimen was blood. The receptors derive from a woman aged 25-40 years with Graves' hyperthyroidism.

This chain joins TRBV12-3 or TRBV12-4 and TRBJ2-3; the D gene is possibly TRBD2 (6 bases). V lost 8 bases and J 2 bases, leaving 14 bases between the germline ends. This CDR3 region has 14 residues. The CDR3 region is CASLGAGSTDTQYF. CDR3 coding DNA: TGTGCCAGCCTCGGGGCGGGGTCCACAGATACGCAGTATTTT.

In its sample, this clonotype was seen a few times. The rearrangement links TRBV10-3 to TRBJ2-5; D call uncertain. Trimming removed 10 bases from V and 7 bases from J, with 22 bases in between. The CDR3 runs 14 residues. CDR1 is ENHRY, CDR2 SYGVKD, per germline. The chain's CDR3 is CATSSLWLNGTQYF. The CDR3 DNA is TGTGCCACCTCGTCTTTGTGGTTGAACGGGACCCAGTACTTC.

The sample holds many counts of this clonotype. V is TRBV6-1 and J is TRBJ1-1; no clear D gene. There are 13 residues in the CDR3. Germline V gene sequence: CDR1 MNHNS, CDR2 SASEGT. V was trimmed by 6 bases and J by 0 bases, leaving 8 bases between them. The DNA of the CDR3 is TGTGCCAGCAGGCGATCCATGAACACTGAAGCTTTCTTT. Translated, it gives CASRRSMNTEAFF.

This clonotype was observed a handful of times. This chain joins TRBV20-1 and TRBJ1-5, with no clear D. The CDR3 is 13 amino acids. V dropped 4 bases and J dropped 2 bases, with 9 bases sitting between them. The germline gives CDR1 DFQATT, CDR2 SNEGSKA (reference sequence). This CDR3 reads CSANEGGNQPQHF. The CDR3, as DNA: TGCAGTGCTAACGAGGGAGGCAATCAGCCCCAGCATTTT.

Concerning this clonotype itself: One base away lies a much larger clone, so this may be a sequencing read error. The chain carries TRBV5-1 and TRBJ2-3, with D maybe TRBD2 (6 bases). This CDR3 spans 15 amino acids. Per germline, CDR1 SGHRS and CDR2 YFSETQ. The CDR3, as DNA: TGCGCCAGCAGCTTGCCGGGGACTGTCACAGATACGCGGTATTTT. Amino acid sequence: CASSLPGTVTDTRYF.

At least ten counts were recorded for this clonotype. The J gene is TRBJ2-2, the V gene TRBV30; D not resolved. V lost 7 bases, J lost 4 bases, and 4 bases lay in between. The CDR3 consists of 10 residues. Germline V gives CDR1 GTSNPN, CDR2 SVGIG (reference sequence). The CDR3 region has the DNA TGTGCCTACAGCACCGGGGAGCTGTTTTTT. Amino acids: CAYSTGELFF.

The rearrangement uses TRBV5-1 and TRBJ2-2; D is unclear. V was pared by 2 bases and J by 6 bases, with 8 bases between. This CDR3 has 13 amino acids. Germline CDR1 and CDR2: SGHRS and YFSETQ. The CDR3 DNA follows: TGCGCCAGCAGCTTTGAAGGTTCCGGGGAGCTGTTTTTT. It is translated as CASSFEGSGELFF.

The sample holds a few counts of this clonotype. The chain uses TRBV5-5 and TRBJ2-1; 10 bases map to TRBD2. The junction had 3 bases not matched to a gene; V was cut back by 3 bases and J by 0 bases. This CDR3 contains 16 residues. CDR1 and CDR2 (germline): SGHKS, YYEKEE (reference sequence). CDR3 bases: TGTGCCAGCAGCTGGATAGCGGGAGGCTCCTACAATGAGCAGTTCTTC. Protein sequence: CASSWIAGGSYNEQFF.

This clonotype was seen at least ten times. The chain is built from TRBV30 and TRBJ2-7; TRBD1 or TRBD2 may be the D gene (5 bases each). There are 13 residues in the CDR3. The V end was cut by 1 base, the J end by 8 bases, with 15 bases between. Germline V gene sequence: CDR1 GTSNPN, CDR2 SVGIG (reference sequence). Here the CDR3 DNA reads TGTGCCTGGAGTGCAGGGACGTATCACAAGCAGTACTTC. It codes for CAWSAGTYHKQYF.

In this sample, this clonotype turned up a few times. The V and J genes are TRBV19 and TRBJ2-7; 10 bases line up with TRBD2. The CDR3 is 14 amino acids. The germline gives CDR1 LNHDA, CDR2 SQIVND (reference sequence). Trimming removed 6 bases from V and 3 bases from J; junction bases left unmatched: 5. CDR3 nucleotide sequence: TGTGCCAGTAGACCACTAGCGGGAAACTACGAGCAGTACTTC. Its translation is CASRPLAGNYEQYF.

V and J are TRBV29-1 and TRBJ1-2; the D gene is possibly TRBD1 (5 bases). The CDR3 loop spans 12 amino acids. Germline CDR1 SQVTM, CDR2 ANQGSEA. The ends were cut back, 4 bases at V and 0 bases at J, with 6 bases in the middle. The chain's CDR3 is CSVGQPNYGYTF. DNA for the CDR3: TGCAGCGTTGGACAGCCTAACTATGGCTACACCTTC.

The table lists this clonotype with many counts. The chain uses TRBV16 and TRBJ2-1; 9 nucleotides align to TRBD2. The CDR3 is 16 residues long. J gave up 4 bases and V 5 bases, and 9 bases lay outside the gene matches. Germline values: CDR1 KGHSY, CDR2 FQNENV. The CDR3 region is CASSSRLAGVYNEQFF. For the CDR3, the DNA is TGTGCCAGCAGCTCCCGTTTAGCGGGAGTTTACAATGAGCAGTTCTTC.

This clonotype was picked up many times. The chain employs TRBV20-1 and TRBJ2-1, with 11 nucleotides matching TRBD2. Per the germline V gene, CDR1 is DFQATT and CDR2 is SNEGSKA (reference sequence). The CDR3 is 14 residues long. The V and J ends lost 3 bases and 12 bases, in that order; junction bases with no gene match: 10. The CDR3 reads CSASALAGARGQFF. DNA of the CDR3: TGCAGTGCTAGTGCACTAGCGGGGGCAAGGGGGCAGTTCTTC.

Points on this clonotype: Relative to the germline gene, one junction end is altered; a read error may explain this. The chain is built from TRBV6-8 and TRBJ2-7, with TRBD1 matching 8 bases. The CDR3 runs 14 residues. In germline, CDR1 is MNHGY, CDR2 SAAAGT. CDR3 nucleotides: TGTGTCAGCAGCGACAGGGGCCCCTCCGGCGAGCAGTACTTC. Encoded protein: CVSSDRGPSGEQYF.

The J gene is TRBJ2-5, the V gene TRBV2; 7 bases match TRBD1. With 7 bases clipped from V and 1 base from J, the junction kept 3 bases outside the gene matches. This CDR3 region has 13 residues. Germline V gives CDR1 SNHLY, CDR2 FYNNEI. CDR3 DNA sequence: TGTGCCAGCAACAGGGACAGCCAAGAGACCCAGTACTTC. The encoded protein is CASNRDSQETQYF. Full variable domain (missing parts from reference TRBV2 and TRBJ2-5): EPEVTQTPSHQVTQMGQEVILRCVPISNHLYFYWYRQILGQKVEFLVSFYNNEISEKSEIFDDQFSVERPDGSNFTLKIRSTKLEDSAMYFCASNRDSQETQYFGPGTRLLVL.